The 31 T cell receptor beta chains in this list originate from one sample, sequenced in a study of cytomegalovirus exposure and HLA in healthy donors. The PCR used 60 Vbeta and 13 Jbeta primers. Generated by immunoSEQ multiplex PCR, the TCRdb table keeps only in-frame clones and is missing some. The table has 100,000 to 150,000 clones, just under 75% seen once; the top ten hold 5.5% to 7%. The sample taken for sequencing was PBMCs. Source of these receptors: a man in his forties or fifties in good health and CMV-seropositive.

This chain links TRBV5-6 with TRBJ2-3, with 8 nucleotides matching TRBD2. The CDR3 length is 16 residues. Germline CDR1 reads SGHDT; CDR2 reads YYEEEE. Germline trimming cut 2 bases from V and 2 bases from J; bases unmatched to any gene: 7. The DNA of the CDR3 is TGTGCCAGCAGCTTCCTCCGGGGGGGGTTCACAGATACGCAGTATTTT. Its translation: CASSFLRGGFTDTQYF.

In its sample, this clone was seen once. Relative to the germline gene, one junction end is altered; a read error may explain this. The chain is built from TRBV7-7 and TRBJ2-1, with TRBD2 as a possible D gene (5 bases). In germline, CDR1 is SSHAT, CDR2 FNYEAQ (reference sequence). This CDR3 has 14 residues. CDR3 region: CASSPRGSLSEQFF. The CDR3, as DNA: TGTGCTAGCAGCCCCCGCGGGTCCTTGAGTGAGCAGTTCTTC.

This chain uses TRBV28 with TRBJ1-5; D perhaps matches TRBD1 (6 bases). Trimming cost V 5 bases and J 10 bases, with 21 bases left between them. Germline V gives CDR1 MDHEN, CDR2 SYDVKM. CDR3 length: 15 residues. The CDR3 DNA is TGTGCCAGCAGTCCCCACGGGGGGACACAAAAACCCCAGCATTTT. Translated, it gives CASSPHGGTQKPQHF.

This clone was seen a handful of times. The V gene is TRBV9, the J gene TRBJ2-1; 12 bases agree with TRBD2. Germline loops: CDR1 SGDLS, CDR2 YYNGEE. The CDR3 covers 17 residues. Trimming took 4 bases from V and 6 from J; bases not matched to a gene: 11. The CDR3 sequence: CASSPFRTSGKGNEQFF. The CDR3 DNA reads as TGTGCCAGCAGCCCCTTTAGGACTAGCGGGAAAGGCAATGAGCAGTTCTTC.

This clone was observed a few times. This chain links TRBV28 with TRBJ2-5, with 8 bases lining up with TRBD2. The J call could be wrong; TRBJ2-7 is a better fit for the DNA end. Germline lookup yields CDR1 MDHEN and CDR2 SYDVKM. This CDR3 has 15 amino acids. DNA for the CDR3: TGTGCCAGCCTTGAAGGCGGGAGGTCCTCCTACGAGCAGTACTTC. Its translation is CASLEGGRSSYEQYF.

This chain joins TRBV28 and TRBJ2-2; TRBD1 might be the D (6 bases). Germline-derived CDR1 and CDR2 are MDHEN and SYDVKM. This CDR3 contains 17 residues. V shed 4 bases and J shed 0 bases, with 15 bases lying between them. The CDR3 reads CASSWWTVVANTGELFF. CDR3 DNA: TGTGCCAGCAGTTGGTGGACAGTTGTGGCGAACACCGGGGAGCTGTTTTTT.

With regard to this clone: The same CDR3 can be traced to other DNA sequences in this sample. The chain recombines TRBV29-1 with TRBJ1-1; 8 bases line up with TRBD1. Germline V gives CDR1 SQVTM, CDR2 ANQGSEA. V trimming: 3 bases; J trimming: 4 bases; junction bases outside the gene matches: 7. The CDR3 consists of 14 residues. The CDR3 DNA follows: TGCAGCGTTGATCAGGCAGGGGGCCCCACTGAAGCTTTCTTT. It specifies CSVDQAGGPTEAFF.

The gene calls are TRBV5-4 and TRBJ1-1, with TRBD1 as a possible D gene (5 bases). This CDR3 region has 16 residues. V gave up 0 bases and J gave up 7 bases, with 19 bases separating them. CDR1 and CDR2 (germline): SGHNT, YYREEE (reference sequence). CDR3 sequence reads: CASSLGTMGLLSEAFF. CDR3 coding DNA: TGTGCCAGCAGCTTGGGGACAATGGGCCTGTTGAGTGAAGCTTTCTTT.

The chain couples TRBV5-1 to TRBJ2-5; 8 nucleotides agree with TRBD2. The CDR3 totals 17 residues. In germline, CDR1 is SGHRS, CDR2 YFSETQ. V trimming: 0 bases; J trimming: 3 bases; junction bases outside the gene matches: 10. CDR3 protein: CASSLAALADWEETQYF. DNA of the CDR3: TGCGCCAGCAGCTTGGCCGCACTAGCGGACTGGGAAGAGACCCAGTACTTC.

The CDR3 loop is CASSRLAGANEQFF. In DNA form, the CDR3 reads TGCGCCAGCAGCAGGCTAGCGGGTGCAAATGAGCAGTTCTTC. The chain has TRBV5-1 and TRBJ2-1, with 8 bases that match TRBD2. The germline V gene encodes CDR1 SGHRS and CDR2 YFSETQ. CDR3 size: 14 residues. Trimming removed 4 bases from V and 7 bases from J; junction bases left unmatched: 7.

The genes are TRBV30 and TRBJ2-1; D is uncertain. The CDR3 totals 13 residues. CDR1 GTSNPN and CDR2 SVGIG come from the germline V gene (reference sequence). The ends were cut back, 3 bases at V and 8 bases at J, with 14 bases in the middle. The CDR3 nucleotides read TGTGCCTGGAGGACTGCCGTTTGGGATGAGCAGTTCTTC. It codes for CAWRTAVWDEQFF.

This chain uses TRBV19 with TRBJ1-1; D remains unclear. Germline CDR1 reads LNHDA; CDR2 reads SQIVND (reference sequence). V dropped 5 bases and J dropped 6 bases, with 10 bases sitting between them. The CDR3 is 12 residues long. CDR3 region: CASSQRRAEAFF. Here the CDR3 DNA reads TGTGCCAGTAGTCAAAGAAGAGCTGAAGCTTTCTTT.

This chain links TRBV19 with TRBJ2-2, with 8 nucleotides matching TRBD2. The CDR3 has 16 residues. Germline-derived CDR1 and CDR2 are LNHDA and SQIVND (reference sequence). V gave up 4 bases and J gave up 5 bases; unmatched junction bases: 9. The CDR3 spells CASSTGGAYRTGELFF. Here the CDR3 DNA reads TGTGCCAGTAGTACCGGGGGGGCCTATAGGACCGGGGAGCTGTTTTTT.

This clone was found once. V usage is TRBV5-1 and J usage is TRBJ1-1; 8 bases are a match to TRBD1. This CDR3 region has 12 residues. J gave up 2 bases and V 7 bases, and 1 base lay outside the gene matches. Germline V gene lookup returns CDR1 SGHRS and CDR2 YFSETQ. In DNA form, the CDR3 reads TGCGCCAGCGGACAGGGTAACACTGAAGCTTTCTTT. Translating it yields CASGQGNTEAFF.

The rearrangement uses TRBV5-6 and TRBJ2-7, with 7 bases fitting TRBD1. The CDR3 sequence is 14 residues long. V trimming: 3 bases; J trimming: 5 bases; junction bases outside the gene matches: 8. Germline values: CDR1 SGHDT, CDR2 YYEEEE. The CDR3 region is CASSYGQEVDEQYF. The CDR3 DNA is TGTGCCAGCAGCTACGGACAGGAAGTCGACGAGCAGTACTTC.

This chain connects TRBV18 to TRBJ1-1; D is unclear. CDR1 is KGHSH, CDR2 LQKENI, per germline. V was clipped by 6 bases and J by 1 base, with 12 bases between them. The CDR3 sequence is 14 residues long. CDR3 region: CASSEASSNTEAFF. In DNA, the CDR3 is TGTGCCAGCTCGGAGGCCTCCTCGAACACTGAAGCTTTCTTT.

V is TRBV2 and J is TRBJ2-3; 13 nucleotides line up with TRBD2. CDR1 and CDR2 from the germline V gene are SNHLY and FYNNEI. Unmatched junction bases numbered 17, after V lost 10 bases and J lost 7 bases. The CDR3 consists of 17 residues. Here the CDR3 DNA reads TGTGCCAACCCGAAAAAATTACTAGCGGGAGGGCCAAATACGCAGTATTTT. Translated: CANPKKLLAGGPNTQYF.

The CDR3: CAWSAGGLDTQYF. The CDR3 DNA reads TGTGCCTGGTCGGCAGGGGGCTTAGATACGCAGTATTTT. This chain uses TRBV30 with TRBJ2-3, with 8 bases fitting TRBD1. Trimming at V came to 5 bases and at J to 5 bases, leaving 6 bases not matched to a gene. CDR3 length equals 13 residues. Germline V gene lookup returns CDR1 GTSNPN and CDR2 SVGIG (reference sequence). The complete variable domain, with remaining parts taken from reference TRBV30 and TRBJ2-3, reads SQTIHQWPATLVQPVGSPLSLECTVEGTSNPNLYWYRQAAGRGLQLLFYSVGIGQISSEVPQNLSASRPQDRQFILSSKKLLLSDSGFYLCAWSAGGLDTQYFGPGTRLTVL.

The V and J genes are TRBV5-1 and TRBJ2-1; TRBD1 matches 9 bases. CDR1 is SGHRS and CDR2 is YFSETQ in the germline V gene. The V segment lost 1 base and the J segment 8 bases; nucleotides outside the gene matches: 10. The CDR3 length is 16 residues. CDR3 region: CASSLWGQGRSDEQFF. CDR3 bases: TGCGCCAGCAGCTTGTGGGGACAGGGCCGGTCCGATGAGCAGTTCTTC.

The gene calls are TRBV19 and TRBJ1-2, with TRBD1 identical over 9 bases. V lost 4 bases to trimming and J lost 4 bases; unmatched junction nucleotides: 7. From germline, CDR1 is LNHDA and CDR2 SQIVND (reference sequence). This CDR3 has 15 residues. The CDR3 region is CASSTRDRVTYGYTF. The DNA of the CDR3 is TGTGCCAGTAGTACCCGGGACAGGGTAACCTATGGCTACACCTTC.

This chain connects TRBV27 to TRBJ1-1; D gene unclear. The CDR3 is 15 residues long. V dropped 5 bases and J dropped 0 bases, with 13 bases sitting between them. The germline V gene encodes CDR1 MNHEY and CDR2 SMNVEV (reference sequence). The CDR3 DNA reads TGTGCCAGCAGTCAAAGGACGGGGATGAACACTGAAGCTTTCTTT. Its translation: CASSQRTGMNTEAFF.

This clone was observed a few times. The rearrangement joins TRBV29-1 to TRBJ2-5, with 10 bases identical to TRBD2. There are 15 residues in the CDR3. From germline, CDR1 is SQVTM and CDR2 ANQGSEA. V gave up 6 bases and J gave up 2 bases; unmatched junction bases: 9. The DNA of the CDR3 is TGCAGCGTCACCCGACTAGCGGGCCGACAAGAGACCCAGTACTTC. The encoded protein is CSVTRLAGRQETQYF. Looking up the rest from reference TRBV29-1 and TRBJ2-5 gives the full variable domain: SAVISQKPSRDICQRGTSLTIQCQVDSQVTMMFWYRQQPGQSLTLIATANQGSEATYESGFVIDKFPISRPNLTFSTLTVSNMSPEDSSIYLCSVTRLAGRQETQYFGPGTRLLVL.

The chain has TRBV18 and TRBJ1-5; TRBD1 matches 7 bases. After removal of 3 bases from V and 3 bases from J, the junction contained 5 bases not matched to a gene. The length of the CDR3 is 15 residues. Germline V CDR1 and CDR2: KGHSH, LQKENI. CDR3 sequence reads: CASSPAGQLNQPQHF. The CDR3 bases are TGTGCCAGCTCACCGGCGGGACAGCTCAATCAGCCCCAGCATTTT.

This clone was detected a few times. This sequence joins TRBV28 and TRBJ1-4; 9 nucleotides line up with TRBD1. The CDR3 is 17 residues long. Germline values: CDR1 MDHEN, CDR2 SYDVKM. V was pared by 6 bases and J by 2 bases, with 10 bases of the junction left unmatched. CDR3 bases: TGTGCCAGCAGGCGGACAGGGGTTGGCCCTACTAATGAAAAACTGTTTTTT. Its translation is CASRRTGVGPTNEKLFF.

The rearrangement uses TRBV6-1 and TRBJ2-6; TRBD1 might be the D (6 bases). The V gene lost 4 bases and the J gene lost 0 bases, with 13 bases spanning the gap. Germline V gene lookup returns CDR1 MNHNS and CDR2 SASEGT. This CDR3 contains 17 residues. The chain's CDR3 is CASSAQGSLSGANVLTF. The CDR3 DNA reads TGTGCCAGCAGTGCACAGGGTTCCCTCTCTGGGGCCAACGTCCTGACTTTC.

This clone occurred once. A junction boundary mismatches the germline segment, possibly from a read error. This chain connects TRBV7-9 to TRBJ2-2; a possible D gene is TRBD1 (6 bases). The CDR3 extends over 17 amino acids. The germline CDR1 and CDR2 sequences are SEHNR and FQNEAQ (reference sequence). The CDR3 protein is CSSSLTSGANVPGELFF. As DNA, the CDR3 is TGTTCCAGCAGCCTAACTTCAGGGGCGAACGTACCCGGGGAGCTGTTTTTT.

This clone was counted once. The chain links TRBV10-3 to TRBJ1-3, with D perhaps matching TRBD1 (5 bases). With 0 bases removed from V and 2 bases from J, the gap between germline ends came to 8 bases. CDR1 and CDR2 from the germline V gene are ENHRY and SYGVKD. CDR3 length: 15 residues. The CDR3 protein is CAISESAQAGNTIYF. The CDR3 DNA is TGTGCCATCAGTGAGTCAGCACAGGCTGGAAACACCATATATTTT.

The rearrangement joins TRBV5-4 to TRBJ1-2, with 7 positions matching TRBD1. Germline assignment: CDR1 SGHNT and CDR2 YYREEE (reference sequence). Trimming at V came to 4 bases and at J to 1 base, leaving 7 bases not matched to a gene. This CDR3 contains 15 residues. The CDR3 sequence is CASSQGQIHNYGYTF. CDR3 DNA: TGTGCCAGCAGCCAGGGACAGATTCATAACTATGGCTACACCTTC.

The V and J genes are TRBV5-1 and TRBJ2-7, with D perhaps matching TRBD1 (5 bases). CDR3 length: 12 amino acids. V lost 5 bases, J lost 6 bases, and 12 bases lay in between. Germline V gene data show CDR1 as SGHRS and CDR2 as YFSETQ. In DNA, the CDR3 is TGCGCCAGCAGACCCGACAGATCCGAGCAGTACTTC. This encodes CASRPDRSEQYF.

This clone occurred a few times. CDR3 region: CATSREQGSADTQYF. The CDR3 DNA reads as TGTGCCACCAGCAGAGAACAGGGAAGTGCAGATACGCAGTATTTT. The V call is TRBV15, the J call TRBJ2-3, with D possibly matching TRBD1 (6 bases). CDR3 length equals 15 residues. The V and J ends lost 0 bases and 4 bases respectively, with 11 bases between them. Germline V gives CDR1 LNHNV, CDR2 YYDKDF (reference sequence).

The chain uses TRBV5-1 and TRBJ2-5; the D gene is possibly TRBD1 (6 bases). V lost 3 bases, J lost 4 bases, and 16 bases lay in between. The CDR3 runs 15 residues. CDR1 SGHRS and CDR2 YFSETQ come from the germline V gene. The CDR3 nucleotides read TGCGCCAGCAGCTCAGGCCAGGGGAATGGAGAGACCCAGTACTTC. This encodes CASSSGQGNGETQYF.